Shown below are 13 T cell receptor beta chains from a single sample sequenced in a study of blood T cell repertoires in COVID-19. Profiling relied on immunoSEQ multiplex PCR, and the TCRdb table lists in-frame clones only, not all of them. The table has roughly 200,000 clones, roughly 86% seen once. The sequenced sample was PBMCs or T cells enriched from blood (not recorded which). Receptor source: a man between 35 and 55 years old with acute COVID-19.

The chain couples TRBV20-1 to TRBJ2-4; D is possibly TRBD1 (6 bases). CDR1 is DFQATT and CDR2 is SNEGSKA in the germline V gene (reference sequence). V shed 3 bases and J shed 0 bases, with 21 bases lying between them. The CDR3 spans 18 residues. This CDR3 reads CSASIRVGALLAKNIQYF. CDR3 sequence (DNA): TGCAGTGCTAGTATCAGGGTGGGGGCCCTCTTAGCCAAAAACATTCAGTACTTC.

The chain has TRBV7-9 and TRBJ2-3; 10 bases are a match to TRBD1. V trimming: 5 bases; J trimming: 5 bases; junction bases outside the gene matches: 10. The CDR3 totals 16 residues. Germline loops: CDR1 SEHNR, CDR2 FQNEAQ (reference sequence). The CDR3 protein is CASSEGRQGAGDTQYF. DNA for the CDR3: TGTGCCAGCAGCGAAGGACGACAGGGGGCGGGAGATACGCAGTATTTT.

This clone was seen at least ten times. V is TRBV5-6 and J is TRBJ2-2; 13 bases line up with TRBD2. After removal of 0 bases from V and 6 bases from J, the junction contained 8 bases not matched to a gene. CDR1 and CDR2 from the germline V gene are SGHDT and YYEEEE. This CDR3 region has 18 residues. CDR3 loop: CASSLGLGTSGIAGELFF. The CDR3 DNA is TGTGCCAGCAGCTTGGGTTTAGGGACTAGCGGGATCGCCGGGGAGCTGTTTTTT.

This chain joins TRBV7-2 and TRBJ2-3; TRBD2 aligns across 7 bases. V dropped 8 bases and J dropped 1; count of bases not matched to a gene: 9. Germline assignment: CDR1 SGHTA and CDR2 FQGNSA. The CDR3 has 15 amino acids. This chain's CDR3 is CASGEGVWGTDTQYF. CDR3 sequence (DNA): TGTGCCAGCGGGGAGGGAGTGTGGGGCACAGATACGCAGTATTTT.

This clone was detected once. The chain joins TRBV29-1 to TRBJ1-1, with 7 bases matching TRBD1. The CDR3 runs 13 residues. The germline CDR1 and CDR2 sequences are SQVTM and ANQGSEA. After removal of 7 bases from V and 4 bases from J, the junction contained 9 bases not matched to a gene. CDR3: CSASDRVVTEAFF. CDR3 in DNA: TGCAGCGCCTCTGACAGGGTCGTCACTGAAGCTTTCTTT.

The chain has TRBV2 and TRBJ2-1; TRBD1 matches 9 bases. The junction had 2 bases not matched to a gene; V was cut back by 7 bases and J by 4 bases. CDR3 length equals 13 residues. Germline CDR1 reads SNHLY; CDR2 reads FYNNEI. The CDR3 region has the DNA TGTGCCAGCATTGGGACAGGGTACAATGAGCAGTTCTTC. Its protein is CASIGTGYNEQFF.

The chain links TRBV29-1 to TRBJ2-7; possibly TRBD1 for D (6 bases). CDR3 size: 11 residues. The germline CDR1 and CDR2 sequences are SQVTM and ANQGSEA. V lost 4 bases and J lost 3, with 7 bases in between. This CDR3 reads CSVGTDYEQYF. DNA for the CDR3: TGCAGCGTTGGGACAGACTACGAGCAGTACTTC.

CDR3 in amino acids: CASSRHGDSSGETQYF. Written as DNA, the CDR3 is TGTGCCAGCAGCCGGCACGGGGACTCATCGGGGGAGACCCAGTACTTC. The V gene is TRBV14, the J gene TRBJ2-5; D might be TRBD2 (6 bases). V lost 4 bases, J lost 5 bases, and 20 bases lay in between. Germline V gene data show CDR1 as SGHDN and CDR2 as FVKESK. CDR3 size: 16 residues.

The chain couples TRBV6-2 or TRBV6-3 to TRBJ1-5; 10 bases agree with TRBD1. CDR1 is MNHEY and CDR2 is SVGEGT in the germline V gene. Trimming at V came to 0 bases and at J to 1 base, leaving 12 bases not matched to a gene. The length of the CDR3 is 20 residues. CDR3 region: CASSYSLVGTGVYSNQPQHF. Written as DNA, the CDR3 is TGTGCCAGCAGTTACTCTCTGGTGGGGACAGGGGTCTACAGCAATCAGCCCCAGCATTTT.

The chain employs TRBV10-3 and TRBJ2-1; TRBD1 is a possible D gene (7 bases). Between the trimmed V and J ends, which lost 0 bases and 5 bases, there was a span of 14 bases. Germline assignment: CDR1 ENHRY and CDR2 SYGVKD. This CDR3 region has 16 residues. The CDR3, as DNA: TGTGCCATCAGTGAGTCGAACAGGGGACTTGACAATGAGCAGTTCTTC. Its protein is CAISESNRGLDNEQFF.

The V and J genes are TRBV7-9 and TRBJ2-7; 9 bases match TRBD1. With V trimmed by 6 bases and J by 6 bases, 3 bases remained unmatched. Germline values: CDR1 SEHNR, CDR2 FQNEAQ (reference sequence). This CDR3 comprises 12 residues. CDR3 bases: TGTGCCAGCAGAACAGGGGGCGGCGAGCAGTACTTC. This encodes CASRTGGGEQYF.

The chain combines TRBV3-1 (or the pseudogene TRBV3-2) with TRBJ2-7; D is unclear. The germline gives CDR1 LGHDT, CDR2 YNNKEL (reference sequence). The CDR3 is 15 residues long. Trimming took 2 bases from V and 5 from J, leaving 16 bases between them. As DNA, the CDR3 is TGTGCCAGCAGCCAACCCGGGTCTTTGGCCCACGAGCAGTACTTC. Translation: CASSQPGSLAHEQYF.

This clone was recorded only once. The V and J genes are TRBV11-2 and TRBJ1-2; D gene unclear. Germline CDR1 is SGHAT and CDR2 is FQNNGV. The CDR3 consists of 16 residues. Trimming took 5 bases from V and 4 from J, leaving 20 bases between them. This CDR3 is CASSPSRGEGVYGYTF. In DNA, the CDR3 is TGTGCCAGCAGCCCTAGCCGGGGAGAGGGCGTCTATGGCTACACCTTC. The whole variable domain, filled in from reference TRBV11-2 and TRBJ1-2, reads EAGVAQSPRYKIIEKRQSVAFWCNPISGHATLYWYQQILGQGPKLLIQFQNNGVVDDSQLPKDRFSAERLKGVDSTLKIQPAKLEDSAVYLCASSPSRGEGVYGYTFGSGTRLTVV.